This TCR beta chain was retrieved from a study of T cell responses to AZD1222 COVID-19 vaccine. Study-wide results and limits: Dominant at 160-218 and 743-854, vaccine-associated CD4 TCRs also spanned spike.

Trimming shortened V by 0 bases and J by 3 bases, and 9 bases separated the two germline ends. Looked up from germline, CDR1 is ENHRY and CDR2 is SYGVKD. The CDR3 loop spans 15 amino acids. Profiling relied on immunoSEQ multiplex PCR, and the TCRdb table lists in-frame clones only, not all of them. The sample holds around 100,000 clones, about 90% seen once. Comments on this clone: As yet, its antigen is unknown.

Sequences were derived from peripheral blood, sampled on day 0 of AZD1222 vaccination. This TCR was recovered from an adult in good health. The chain recombines TRBV10-3 with TRBJ1-5; D not certain. CDR3 sequence (DNA): TGTGCCATCAGTGAGTCTGGGAGGCCCAATCAGCCCCAGCATTTT. Amino acids: CAISESGRPNQPQHF.